This T cell receptor (beta chain) was captured in a study of brain metastases from non-small cell lung cancer. Whole-study results and caveats: Expanded T-cell clones appeared in 60% to 80% of brain metastases over primaries.

As for this clone: Its antigen is not known.

This CDR3 has 14 amino acids. Germline CDR1 reads SGHDN; CDR2 reads FVKESK. The ends lost 1 base at V and 9 bases at J; junction bases unmatched: 8. Repertoires were generated with immunoSEQ multiplex PCR, while TCRdb's copy carries only in-frame clones and drops some. The repertoire has thousands of clones, approximately 84% of them found once; the top ten carry 35% to 50%. The sample taken for sequencing was tissue from a brain metastasis. The chain has TRBV14 and TRBJ1-1, with 7 positions matching TRBD1. The TCR sequence derives from a donor at least 40 years old with non-small cell lung cancer. CDR3: CASSQAPAGGKAFF. Here the CDR3 DNA reads TGTGCCAGCAGCCAAGCCCCGGCAGGGGGTAAAGCTTTCTTT.